These 28 T cell receptor beta chains originate from one sample sequenced in a study of blood T cell repertoires in COVID-19. Here immunoSEQ multiplex PCR was the method, and the copy in TCRdb shows in-frame clones only, minus some. The sample includes 110,000 to 150,000 clones, 85% of them seen just once. The sequenced sample was peripheral blood. The receptors shown here come from a man aged 45-65 years with acute or convalescent COVID-19.

The rearrangement links TRBV9 to TRBJ2-3, with 7 bases identical to TRBD2. The V and J ends lost 2 bases and 1 base, in that order; junction bases with no gene match: 4. There are 15 residues in the CDR3. The germline gives CDR1 SGDLS, CDR2 YYNGEE. CDR3 nucleotide sequence: TGTGCCAGCAGCGTCCTCACTAGCGGCACAGATACGCAGTATTTT. It encodes CASSVLTSGTDTQYF. The whole variable domain, filled in from reference TRBV9 and TRBJ2-3, reads DSGVTQTPKHLITATGQRVTLRCSPRSGDLSVYWYQQSLDQGLQFLIQYYNGEERAKGNILERFSAQQFPDLHSELNLSSLELGDSALYFCASSVLTSGTDTQYFGPGTRLTVL.

The chain combines TRBV7-9 with TRBJ2-1; TRBD2 agrees at 10 bases. V shed 4 bases and J 2 bases; nucleotides not matched to a gene: 5. This CDR3 has 16 residues. Germline V gene lookup returns CDR1 SEHNR and CDR2 FQNEAQ (reference sequence). CDR3 region: CASSSLAGVAYNEQFF. Written as DNA, the CDR3 is TGTGCCAGCAGCTCCCTAGCGGGAGTTGCCTACAATGAGCAGTTCTTC.

The chain uses TRBV5-1 and TRBJ2-7; 9 bases are a match to TRBD1. Per germline, CDR1 SGHRS and CDR2 YFSETQ. The length of the CDR3 is 15 residues. The J segment lost 3 bases and the V segment lost 0 bases, leaving 4 bases of the junction unmatched. In DNA form, the CDR3 reads TGCGCCAGCAGCTTGGTCACGGGACAGGGCTACGAGCAGTACTTC. It encodes CASSLVTGQGYEQYF.

About this clone: The junction departs from germline at one end; a sequencing error may be responsible. The rearrangement joins TRBV5-1 to TRBJ1-6; a weak D match, TRBD1 (6 bases). CDR1 SGHRS and CDR2 YFSETQ come from the germline V gene. The CDR3 runs to 15 residues. The CDR3 spells CASSLTGLYSSPLHF. In DNA, the CDR3 is TGCGCCAGCAGCTTGACAGGGTTGTATAGTTCACCCCTCCACTTT.

The chain has TRBV5-8 and TRBJ2-2; TRBD2 matches at 11 bases. Germline trimming cut 5 bases from V and 5 bases from J; bases unmatched to any gene: 8. Germline assignment: CDR1 SGHTS and CDR2 YDEGEE. The CDR3 extends over 16 amino acids. The CDR3 sequence is CASSSSGTSGTGELFF. CDR3 nucleotides: TGTGCCAGCAGTTCATCCGGGACTAGCGGTACCGGGGAGCTGTTTTTT.

The J gene is TRBJ1-2, the V gene TRBV9; D is unresolved. The CDR3 extends over 13 amino acids. Germline V gene sequence: CDR1 SGDLS, CDR2 YYNGEE. Trimming cost V 3 bases and J 1 base, with 7 bases left between them. The CDR3 here is CASSADYNYGYTF. CDR3 coding DNA: TGTGCCAGCAGCGCCGACTATAACTATGGCTACACCTTC. Combining the CDR3 with reference TRBV9 and TRBJ1-2 gives the whole variable domain DSGVTQTPKHLITATGQRVTLRCSPRSGDLSVYWYQQSLDQGLQFLIQYYNGEERAKGNILERFSAQQFPDLHSELNLSSLELGDSALYFCASSADYNYGYTFGSGTRLTVV.

The V gene is TRBV10-3, the J gene TRBJ2-7, with D maybe TRBD1 (5 bases). Deletions cut 6 bases from V and 3 bases from J, with 15 bases between. Germline-derived CDR1 and CDR2 are ENHRY and SYGVKD. The CDR3 sequence is 14 residues long. CDR3 region: CAIRQQGDSYEQYF. The CDR3 coding sequence is TGTGCCATCAGGCAACAAGGAGACAGCTACGAGCAGTACTTC.

The V gene is TRBV12-3 or TRBV12-4, the J gene TRBJ1-2; no firm D call. The CDR3 is 11 amino acids. Trimming took off 7 bases at V and 4 bases at J, with 7 bases between the two ends. CDR3 sequence (DNA): TGTGCCAGCACCAAACTCTATGGCTACACCTTC. It translates to CASTKLYGYTF.

The V and J genes are TRBV5-4 and TRBJ2-7, with TRBD1 matching 9 bases. CDR3 length equals 13 residues. The J segment lost 4 bases and the V segment lost 3 bases, leaving 2 bases of the junction unmatched. Germline CDR1 and CDR2: SGHNT and YYREEE (reference sequence). CDR3 protein: CASSSGTGYEQYF. The CDR3 DNA is TGTGCCAGCAGCTCCGGGACAGGGTACGAGCAGTACTTC. The whole variable domain, remainder taken from reference TRBV5-4 and TRBJ2-7, is ETGVTQSPTHLIKTRGQQVTLRCSSQSGHNTVSWYQQALGQGPQFIFQYYREEENGRGNFPPRFSGLQFPNYSSELNVNALELDDSALYLCASSSGTGYEQYFGPGTRLTVT.

The genes are TRBV6-5 and TRBJ2-1, with 10 bases matching TRBD2. After removal of 0 bases from V and 7 bases from J, the junction contained 6 bases not matched to a gene. Germline V CDR1 and CDR2: MNHEY, SVGAGI. This CDR3 is 16 amino acids long. CDR3 protein: CASSYSKRGGLNEQFF. Here the CDR3 DNA reads TGTGCCAGCAGTTACTCAAAGCGGGGGGGCCTAAATGAGCAGTTCTTC.

The sample holds a few counts of this clone. The rearrangement joins TRBV19 to TRBJ1-5; 8 nucleotides line up with TRBD1. V dropped 7 bases and J dropped 4; count of bases not matched to a gene: 3. The germline CDR1 and CDR2 sequences are LNHDA and SQIVND (reference sequence). This CDR3 spans 13 amino acids. CDR3 protein: CASTGQGNQPQHF. The CDR3 coding sequence is TGTGCCAGTACCGGACAGGGAAATCAGCCCCAGCATTTT.

This chain links TRBV3-1 (or the pseudogene TRBV3-2) with TRBJ2-7; D unresolved. Germline V gene lookup returns CDR1 LGHDT and CDR2 YNNKEL (reference sequence). Trimming removed 4 bases at V and 7 bases at J, with 14 bases between. The CDR3 contains 13 residues. The CDR3 sequence is CASSREAKLEQYF. The CDR3 DNA follows: TGTGCCAGCAGCCGCGAGGCCAAATTGGAGCAGTACTTC.

The chain is built from TRBV5-8 and TRBJ2-5, with D possibly matching TRBD2 (6 bases). The CDR3 contains 15 residues. V was clipped by 0 bases and J by 2 bases, with 11 bases between them. Germline CDR1 reads SGHTS; CDR2 reads YDEGEE. CDR3 nucleotide sequence: TGTGCCAGCAGCTTGGTTGGGGGGTCTCAAGAGACCCAGTACTTC. Its translation is CASSLVGGSQETQYF.

The V call is TRBV20-1, the J call TRBJ2-1, with 7 bases fitting TRBD1. The trim removed 3 bases at V and 7 bases at J, leaving 12 bases unmatched. CDR3 length equals 15 residues. Germline V gives CDR1 DFQATT, CDR2 SNEGSKA (reference sequence). The CDR3 loop reads CSASTIRDSANEQFF. The CDR3 DNA reads as TGCAGTGCTAGTACCATTCGGGACAGTGCTAATGAGCAGTTCTTC.

This clone came up a few times. The J gene is TRBJ2-2, the V gene TRBV11-2, with 7 bases matching TRBD1. Trimming cost V 0 bases and J 6 bases; bases outside gene matches: 4. Germline CDR1 SGHAT, CDR2 FQNNGV. CDR3 length equals 15 residues. The CDR3 loop is CASSLESGTAGELFF. The CDR3 DNA is TGTGCCAGCAGCTTAGAATCCGGGACAGCCGGGGAGCTGTTTTTT.

V usage is TRBV11-2 and J usage is TRBJ1-2; D gene unclear. The germline gives CDR1 SGHAT, CDR2 FQNNGV. V was shortened by 5 bases and J by 4 bases, with 14 bases between the two germline ends. The CDR3 totals 14 residues. The CDR3 region has the DNA TGTGCCAGCAGCGGAGTGGTCGGCCGCTATGGCTACACCTTC. Translating it yields CASSGVVGRYGYTF.

The J gene is TRBJ1-5, the V gene TRBV19; D is unresolved. CDR1 is LNHDA and CDR2 is SQIVND in the germline V gene (reference sequence). With 2 bases removed from V and 6 bases from J, the gap between germline ends came to 20 bases. The CDR3 totals 17 residues. CDR3 region: CASSIRDHTEERQPQHF. The CDR3 DNA reads TGTGCCAGTAGTATACGAGACCACACCGAAGAGCGTCAGCCCCAGCATTTT.

The V gene is TRBV12-3 or TRBV12-4, the J gene TRBJ2-7; D might be TRBD2 (6 bases). CDR3 size: 13 residues. Trimming removed 5 bases at V and 3 bases at J, with 11 bases between. The CDR3 sequence is CASSLTGSYEQYF. The CDR3 nucleotides read TGTGCCAGCAGTCTTACCGGGAGCTACGAGCAGTACTTC.

This clone was detected a few times. This chain connects TRBV7-2 to TRBJ1-5; D gene ambiguous. CDR3 length: 14 amino acids. Per the germline V gene, CDR1 is SGHTA and CDR2 is FQGNSA. Trimming cost V 1 base and J 8 bases, with 12 bases left between them. The CDR3 region is CASSLVSTTEPQHF. In DNA, the CDR3 is TGTGCCAGCAGCTTAGTGTCGACAACGGAGCCCCAGCATTTT.

This chain connects TRBV28 to TRBJ2-7; D is uncertain. Germline CDR1 reads MDHEN; CDR2 reads SYDVKM. V lost 3 bases and J lost 0, with 12 bases in between. The CDR3 covers 15 residues. For the CDR3, the DNA is TGTGCCAGCAGTTTTTTCAGCGCCCTCTCCTACGAGCAGTACTTC. It yields the protein CASSFFSALSYEQYF.

The genes are TRBV9 and TRBJ2-3; D might be TRBD1 (6 bases). Per germline, CDR1 SGDLS and CDR2 YYNGEE. This CDR3 contains 14 residues. V was shortened by 3 bases and J by 0 bases, with 8 bases between the two germline ends. CDR3 sequence (DNA): TGTGCCAGCAGCGCTGACAGGAGCACAGATACGCAGTATTTT. Residues: CASSADRSTDTQYF.

The table lists this clone with many counts. The rearrangement links TRBV2 to TRBJ1-5, with TRBD1 as a possible D gene (6 bases). Germline V lookup: CDR1 SNHLY, CDR2 FYNNEI. The CDR3 runs to 14 residues. Deletions cut 1 base from V and 6 bases from J, with 10 bases between. The CDR3 nucleotides are TGTGCCAGCAGTGAAGGGACAGCCGTTCAGCCCCAGCATTTT. It codes for CASSEGTAVQPQHF.

The chain uses TRBV12-5 and TRBJ1-3; possibly TRBD1 for D (5 bases). The V and J ends lost 4 bases and 0 bases respectively, with 19 bases between them. The CDR3 is 18 residues long. Germline-derived CDR1 and CDR2 are LGHNT and FRNRAP. The CDR3 here is CASGSIPFRTTSGNTIYF. The CDR3 DNA reads TGTGCTAGTGGTTCCATACCGTTTCGGACAACCTCTGGAAACACCATATATTTT. Full variable domain (missing parts from reference TRBV12-5 and TRBJ1-3): DARVTQTPRHKVTEMGQEVTMRCQPILGHNTVFWYRQTMMQGLELLAYFRNRAPLDDSGMPKDRFSAEMPDATLATLKIQPSEPRDSAVYFCASGSIPFRTTSGNTIYFGEGSWLTVV.

J is TRBJ2-7 and V is TRBV4-1, with a weak D call TRBD2 (6 bases). The CDR3 runs to 15 residues. Germline V lookup: CDR1 MGHRA, CDR2 YSYEKL. Deletions cut 0 bases from V and 4 bases from J, with 13 bases between. The CDR3 sequence: CASSQEGSRGYEQYF. CDR3 nucleotide sequence: TGCGCCAGCAGCCAAGAGGGTAGTCGGGGGTACGAGCAGTACTTC.

The CDR3 sequence is CASSGGQVLNTGELFF. The CDR3 region has the DNA TGCGCCAGCAGCGGGGGACAGGTGTTGAACACCGGGGAGCTGTTTTTT. The gene calls are TRBV5-1 and TRBJ2-2; 8 bases agree with TRBD1. CDR1 and CDR2 (germline): SGHRS, YFSETQ. The CDR3 extends over 16 amino acids. V gave up 4 bases and J gave up 1 base; unmatched junction bases: 6.

CDR3 region: CASSFPGDTEAFF. The DNA of the CDR3 is TGTGCCAGCAGCTTCCCAGGCGACACTGAAGCTTTCTTT. This chain uses TRBV13 with TRBJ1-1; D is unresolved. V shed 3 bases and J shed 3 bases, with 8 bases lying between them. Germline CDR1 and CDR2: PRHDT and FYEKMQ (reference sequence). The CDR3 totals 13 residues.

The chain carries TRBV9 and TRBJ2-7; D may be TRBD2 (6 bases). The germline V gene has CDR1 SGDLS and CDR2 YYNGEE. This CDR3 comprises 14 residues. The ends were cut back, 4 bases at V and 6 bases at J, with 17 bases in the middle. The CDR3 DNA reads as TGTGCCAGCAGCCCAAATGGGGGGACGGCCGAGCAGTACTTC. Its protein product is CASSPNGGTAEQYF.

This rearrangement joins TRBV7-9 to TRBJ1-2, with D perhaps matching TRBD1 (6 bases). Trimming took off 4 bases at V and 0 bases at J, with 15 bases between the two ends. Looked up from germline, CDR1 is SEHNR and CDR2 is FQNEAQ (reference sequence). There are 16 residues in the CDR3. The CDR3 is CASSSNYREPNYGYTF. The DNA for the CDR3 is TGTGCCAGCAGCTCAAACTACAGGGAGCCTAACTATGGCTACACCTTC.